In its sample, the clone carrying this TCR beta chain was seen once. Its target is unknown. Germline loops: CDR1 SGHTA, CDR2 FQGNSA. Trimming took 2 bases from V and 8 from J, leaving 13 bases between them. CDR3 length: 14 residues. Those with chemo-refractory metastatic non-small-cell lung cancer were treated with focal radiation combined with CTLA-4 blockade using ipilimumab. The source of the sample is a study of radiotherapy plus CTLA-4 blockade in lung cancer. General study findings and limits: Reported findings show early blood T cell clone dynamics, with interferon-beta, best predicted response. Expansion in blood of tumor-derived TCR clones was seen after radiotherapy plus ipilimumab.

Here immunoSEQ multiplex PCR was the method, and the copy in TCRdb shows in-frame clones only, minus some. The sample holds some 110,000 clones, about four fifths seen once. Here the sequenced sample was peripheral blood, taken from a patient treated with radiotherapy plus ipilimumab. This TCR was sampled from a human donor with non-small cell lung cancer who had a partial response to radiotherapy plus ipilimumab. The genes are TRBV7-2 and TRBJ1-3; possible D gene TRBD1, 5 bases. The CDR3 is CASSLYPGRDTIYF. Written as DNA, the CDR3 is TGTGCCAGCAGCTTATACCCAGGGAGGGACACCATATATTTT.